The 28 T cell receptor beta chains below were found in one sample sequenced in a study of molecular identifiers for immune sequencing clone quantification. Via MiXCR, TCRdb re-called the PCR reads, giving one row per CDR3 protein. The sample carries hundreds of thousands of distinct CDR3 sequences, about 23% recorded once. Sequencing was done on a sample of naive CD8+ T cells from blood, with Jurkat cell RNA spiked in. Subset reported: FACS-sorted CD8+CD4-CCR7+CD45RA+ naive T cells. The source of these receptors is a human donor in good health. Some libraries in this study had Jurkat cell RNA spiked in.

This clonotype occurred many times. The chain is built from TRBV12-3 or TRBV12-4 and TRBJ1-5; D is uncertain. The CDR3 is made up of 14 amino acids. The V end lost 4 bases, the J end lost 4 bases, and 11 bases lay between the germline ends. CDR3 nucleotide sequence: TGTGCCAGCAGTTCCGGACGGACGAATCAGCCCCAGCATTTT. Its translation: CASSSGRTNQPQHF.

The chain joins TRBV11-3 to TRBJ2-3; maybe TRBD2 (6 bases). Germline CDR1 reads SGHNT; CDR2 reads YENEEA. The CDR3 runs 16 residues. V was trimmed by 5 bases and J by 1 base, leaving 16 bases between them. CDR3 in amino acids: CASSPRRGGGTDTQYF. CDR3 coding DNA: TGTGCCAGCAGCCCCCGACGTGGCGGGGGCACAGATACGCAGTATTTT. The full variable domain, rest sourced from reference TRBV11-3 and TRBJ2-3, is EAGVVQSPRYKIIEKKQPVAFWCNPISGHNTLYWYLQNLGQGPELLIRYENEEAVDDSQLPKDRFSAERLKGVDSTLKIQPAELGDSAVYLCASSPRRGGGTDTQYFGPGTRLTVL.

This CDR3 is CASAWSRGEQYF. CDR3 coding DNA: TGTGCCAGCGCCTGGTCTCGCGGGGAGCAGTACTTC. The V call is TRBV11-2, the J call TRBJ2-7, with D perhaps matching TRBD2 (5 bases). From germline, CDR1 is SGHAT and CDR2 FQNNGV. There are 12 residues in the CDR3. V dropped 8 bases and J dropped 7 bases, with 15 bases sitting between them.

This clonotype was seen at least ten times. J is TRBJ2-1 and V is TRBV30; D is ambiguous. V was trimmed by 8 bases and J by 0 bases, leaving 8 bases between them. CDR3 length: 12 amino acids. Germline CDR1 is GTSNPN and CDR2 is SVGIG (reference sequence). The CDR3 region is CAQSRSYNEQFF. CDR3 in DNA: TGTGCCCAAAGTCGCTCCTACAATGAGCAGTTCTTC.

The V call is TRBV11-2, the J call TRBJ2-5, with TRBD1 matching 12 bases. This CDR3 has 15 amino acids. Germline values: CDR1 SGHAT, CDR2 FQNNGV. The V segment lost 5 bases and the J segment 4 bases; nucleotides outside the gene matches: 5. As DNA, the CDR3 is TGTGCCAGCAGCACGGGACAGGGGGCGGGAGAGACCCAGTACTTC. It is translated as CASSTGQGAGETQYF.

The CDR3 DNA reads TGTGCCAGCAGTTACGGGCTGCGGATGAGCTCCTACGAGCAGTACTTC. It specifies CASSYGLRMSSYEQYF. V gene TRBV6-5 combines with J gene TRBJ2-7; D call uncertain. From germline, CDR1 is MNHEY and CDR2 SVGAGI. The CDR3 has 16 amino acids. Trimming left V 2 bases short and J 0 bases short, with 14 bases between.

This clonotype has a count of ten or more. The J gene is TRBJ1-2, the V gene TRBV12-3 or TRBV12-4; D may be TRBD1 (6 bases). The CDR3 is 14 amino acids. V was trimmed by 7 bases and J by 0 bases, leaving 12 bases between them. CDR3 region: CASTPRGSNYGYTF. In DNA, the CDR3 is TGTGCCAGCACCCCCAGGGGATCTAACTATGGCTACACCTTC.

The rearrangement joins TRBV4-3 to TRBJ2-7; 7 bases line up with TRBD2. Germline CDR1 LGHNA, CDR2 YSLEER. This CDR3 spans 16 amino acids. Losses at the gene ends were 0 bases for V and 0 bases for J; bases not matched to a gene: 5. CDR3: CASSQDRGLSSYEQYF. CDR3 DNA sequence: TGCGCCAGCAGCCAAGATCGGGGACTAAGCTCCTACGAGCAGTACTTC.

Worth noting for this clonotype: This sequence may be a read error, since a much larger clone differs from it by one base. This chain uses TRBV9 with TRBJ1-1; weak D call: TRBD1 (6 bases). The germline V gene encodes CDR1 SGDLS and CDR2 YYNGEE. Trimming cost V 4 bases and J 10 bases, with 23 bases left between them. The CDR3 length is 15 residues. CDR3 in amino acids: CASSIRGGAKSGAFF. Here the CDR3 DNA reads TGTGCCAGCAGCATCCGTGGGGGGGCGAAGTCTGGAGCTTTCTTT.

Concerning this clonotype: No conserved phenylalanine or tryptophan ends this CDR3, so it is likely a read error. The chain is built from TRBV4-2 and TRBJ2-3, with 10 bases matching TRBD1. Germline V lookup: CDR1 LGHNA, CDR2 YNFKEQ. This CDR3 is built from 17 residues. Germline trimming cut 3 bases from V and 2 bases from J; bases unmatched to any gene: 8. This CDR3 is CASSQSPGQGYTDTQYI. The CDR3 DNA sequence: TGTGCCAGCAGCCAGAGTCCGGGACAGGGGTACACAGATACGCAGTATATT.

This clonotype came up a few times. V usage is TRBV4-3 and J usage is TRBJ2-5; D possibly matches TRBD1 or TRBD2 (5 bases each). The CDR3 runs to 15 residues. V lost 3 bases and J 1 base, leaving 12 bases between the germline ends. Germline V CDR1 and CDR2: LGHNA, YSLEER. The CDR3 loop is CASSHHRDPQETQYF. The DNA for the CDR3 is TGCGCCAGCAGCCACCACCGGGACCCCCAAGAGACCCAGTACTTC.

Concerning this clonotype itself: Mismatch with germline at one junction end may stem from a read error. This chain links TRBV27 with TRBJ2-5, with no clear D. CDR3 length: 15 residues. Germline V gene sequence: CDR1 MNHEY, CDR2 SMNVEV (reference sequence). The CDR3 loop is CTSSLSARPSETQYF. CDR3 nucleotides: TGTACCAGCAGTTTATCCGCACGACCATCGGAGACCCAGTACTTC.

Concerning this clonotype itself: Being one base from a much bigger clone, this may be a read error. V and J are TRBV5-1 and TRBJ1-1; D not certain. The germline V gene has CDR1 SGHRS and CDR2 YFSETQ. This CDR3 has 14 amino acids. Trimming cost V 4 bases and J 3 bases, with 13 bases left between them. The CDR3 region is CASSPREMDTEAFF. In DNA, the CDR3 is TGCGCCAGCAGCCCCCGAGAGATGGACACTGAAGCTTTCTTT.

This clonotype was recorded a few times. The V gene is TRBV19, the J gene TRBJ1-2, with D unclear. This CDR3 comprises 13 residues. Trimming took 6 bases from V and 4 from J, leaving 12 bases between them. Germline CDR1 reads LNHDA; CDR2 reads SQIVND (reference sequence). CDR3 nucleotide sequence: TGTGCCAGTAGATTCCCCGGAGGCTATGGCTACACCTTC. This sequence encodes CASRFPGGYGYTF.

This clonotype showed up many times. This chain joins TRBV7-6 and TRBJ2-5; no clear D. Looked up from germline, CDR1 is SGHVS and CDR2 is FNYEAQ. V was cut by 4 bases and J by 1 base, with 13 bases left in between. This CDR3 spans 15 amino acids. CDR3 residues: CASSSAPGPQETQYF. CDR3 in DNA: TGTGCCAGCAGCTCCGCCCCGGGCCCCCAAGAGACCCAGTACTTC.

This clonotype came up many times. The chain recombines TRBV14 with TRBJ1-1; D uncertain. V was clipped by 0 bases and J by 10 bases, with 21 bases between them. Germline CDR1 reads SGHDN; CDR2 reads FVKESK. This CDR3 is 16 amino acids long. As DNA, the CDR3 is TGTGCCAGCAGCCAAGATAGGTCCCCGGGCGGTTCGGGAGCTTTCTTT. Amino acids: CASSQDRSPGGSGAFF.

About this clonotype itself: This clone may be a read error of a much larger clone one base away. The rearrangement uses TRBV28 and TRBJ2-7, with 9 positions matching TRBD1. The V gene end was trimmed by 6 bases and the J gene end by 6 bases; junction bases not matched to a gene: 12. The CDR3 is 15 residues long. Germline CDR1 MDHEN, CDR2 SYDVKM. CDR3 nucleotide sequence: TGTGCCAGCAGGGACGACCGGGACAGGGTGCGCGAGCAGTACTTC. Its protein is CASRDDRDRVREQYF.

This clonotype was seen a single time. The rearrangement links TRBV6-2 or TRBV6-3 to TRBJ2-6, with TRBD1 as a possible D gene (6 bases). Trimming removed 5 bases at V and 4 bases at J, with 18 bases between. The CDR3 has 17 residues. Germline lookup yields CDR1 MNHEY and CDR2 SVGEGT. The CDR3 nucleotides are TGTGCCAGCAGTCACCCCGGGACACTCTCCGGGGCCAACGTCCTGACTTTC. The encoded protein is CASSHPGTLSGANVLTF.

V is TRBV7-9 and J is TRBJ2-2; 8 positions agree with TRBD1. V lost 2 bases and J lost 4; bases outside the gene matches: 6. The V gene's germline CDR1 is SEHNR and CDR2 FQNEAQ (reference sequence). This CDR3 spans 16 amino acids. The CDR3 loop reads CASSLSQGASTGELFF. The CDR3 coding sequence is TGTGCCAGCAGCTTATCGCAGGGGGCAAGCACCGGGGAGCTGTTTTTT.

This clonotype was seen repeatedly, ten times or more. Compared with germline, one end of the junction differs, possibly owing to a read error. The chain uses TRBV7-8 and TRBJ2-3; TRBD2 matches 10 bases. CDR1 and CDR2 from the germline V gene are SGHVS and FQNEAQ. This CDR3 has 16 residues. The CDR3 DNA reads as TGTGCCAGCAGCCTAGCCGGGACTAGCGCTACAGATACGCAGTATTTT. Amino acid sequence: CASSLAGTSATDTQYF.

The rearrangement joins TRBV3-1 to TRBJ1-4; 8 positions agree with TRBD1. Per the germline V gene, CDR1 is LGHDT and CDR2 is YNNKEL (reference sequence). V lost 1 base to trimming and J lost 7 bases; unmatched junction nucleotides: 5. The CDR3 consists of 15 residues. CDR3 protein: CASSQVTGGPEKLFF. CDR3 bases: TGTGCCAGCAGCCAAGTTACAGGGGGTCCTGAAAAACTGTTTTTT.

This clonotype was counted at least ten times. The V gene is TRBV4-3, the J gene TRBJ2-3; 10 bases align to TRBD1. Germline V gene lookup returns CDR1 LGHNA and CDR2 YSLEER. The trim removed 0 bases at V and 4 bases at J, leaving 10 bases unmatched. This CDR3 is 18 amino acids long. CDR3 DNA sequence: TGCGCCAGCAGCCAAGACGTGGGACAGGGGTTTGGCGCAGATACGCAGTATTTT. The encoded protein is CASSQDVGQGFGADTQYF.

The rearrangement joins TRBV13 to TRBJ1-1; D gene ambiguous. Trimming left V 8 bases short and J 0 bases short, with 10 bases between. The germline V gene has CDR1 PRHDT and CDR2 FYEKMQ (reference sequence). This CDR3 is 13 amino acids long. DNA of the CDR3: TGTGCCAGCCGTTGGAGCTTGAACACTGAAGCTTTCTTT. Encoded protein: CASRWSLNTEAFF.

Ten or more counts support this clonotype. This chain connects TRBV6-5 to TRBJ2-7; perhaps TRBD2 as D (5 bases). The CDR3 covers 11 residues. Germline lookup yields CDR1 MNHEY and CDR2 SVGAGI. The V end was cut by 5 bases, the J end by 3 bases, with 5 bases between. The CDR3 loop reads CASSDYYEQYF. The CDR3 DNA reads TGTGCCAGCAGTGACTACTACGAGCAGTACTTC.

The V and J genes are TRBV9 and TRBJ2-6; unclear D gene. CDR3 length equals 16 residues. Trimming took 4 bases from V and 0 from J, leaving 11 bases between them. Germline loops: CDR1 SGDLS, CDR2 YYNGEE. Written as DNA, the CDR3 is TGTGCCAGCAGCCCACAAGGGTCCTCTGGGGCCAACGTCCTGACTTTC. This encodes CASSPQGSSGANVLTF.

This clonotype appeared many times. The V gene is TRBV29-1, the J gene TRBJ2-7; D remains unclear. CDR1 is SQVTM, CDR2 ANQGSEA, per germline. This CDR3 is built from 14 residues. Trimming removed 6 bases from V and 4 bases from J, with 19 bases in between. CDR3 loop: CSVLIDESLYEQYF. CDR3 coding DNA: TGCAGCGTGCTTATAGATGAGAGCTTGTACGAGCAGTACTTC.

The CDR3 is CASSQDSDVYNEQFF. DNA for the CDR3: TGCGCCAGCAGCCAAGATTCCGACGTCTACAATGAGCAGTTCTTC. The rearrangement uses TRBV4-3 and TRBJ2-1; D gene ambiguous. The CDR3 sequence is 15 residues long. The germline V and J ends were trimmed by 0 bases and 3 bases, with 9 bases remaining between them. In germline, CDR1 is LGHNA, CDR2 YSLEER.

This clonotype was detected many times. The J gene is TRBJ2-3, the V gene TRBV29-1; 8 bases agree with TRBD2. Germline V CDR1 and CDR2: SQVTM, ANQGSEA. This CDR3 comprises 15 residues. The J segment lost 2 bases and the V segment lost 7 bases, leaving 11 bases of the junction unmatched. The CDR3 nucleotides read TGCAGCGCCCATGGGACTAGTTTCCCCACAGATACGCAGTATTTT. It yields the protein CSAHGTSFPTDTQYF.